The entry that follows covers one T cell receptor beta chain sequence. The sample originates from a study of T cells in Graves' hyperthyroidism and ophthalmopathy. The CDR3 regions of TCR beta were amplified from RNA transcripts. When the TCR CDR3 underwent first-round RT-PCR, the HTBI primer set was used. MiXCR was run by TCRdb on the multiplex PCR reads, yielding one entry per CDR3 protein. The sample carries around 100,000 distinct CDR3 sequences, around 50% recorded once. The CDR3 sequence is 15 residues long. This clonotype originated in a man aged 40-49 years with Graves' hyperthyroidism. J is TRBJ1-1 and V is TRBV12-1; TRBD1 was called by the table and not checked on the DNA. TRBV12-1 is a pseudogene locus. Sequenced: blood. The CDR3 DNA follows: TGTGCCAGCAGCTTTGGTCAGGGCGGTGGTTCTGAAGCTTTCTTT. Translating gives CASSFGQGGGSEAFF.